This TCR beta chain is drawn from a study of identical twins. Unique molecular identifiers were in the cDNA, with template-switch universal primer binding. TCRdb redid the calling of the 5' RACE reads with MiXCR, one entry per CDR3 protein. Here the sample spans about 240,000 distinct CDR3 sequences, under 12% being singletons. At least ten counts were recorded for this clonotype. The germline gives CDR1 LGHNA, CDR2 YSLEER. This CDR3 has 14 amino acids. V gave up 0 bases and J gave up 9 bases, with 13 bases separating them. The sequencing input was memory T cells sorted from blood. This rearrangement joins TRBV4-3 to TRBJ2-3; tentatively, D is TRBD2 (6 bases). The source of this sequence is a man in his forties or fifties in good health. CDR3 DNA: TGCGCCAGCAGCCAAGACCGGGACTCCACAACGCAGTATTTT. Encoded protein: CASSQDRDSTTQYF.